Following are 28 T cell receptor beta chains from one sample sequenced in a study of blood T cell repertoires in COVID-19. The method was immunoSEQ multiplex PCR; TCRdb's version includes in-frame clones alone and lacks a portion of them. Of roughly 700,000 clones listed, 80% to 90% are singletons. Sequencing was carried out using peripheral blood. The receptors here all came from a woman between 18 and 30 years old with acute or convalescent COVID-19.

This sequence joins TRBV30 and TRBJ1-5, with D possibly matching TRBD1 (5 bases). Germline V lookup: CDR1 GTSNPN, CDR2 SVGIG (reference sequence). The CDR3 is 13 residues long. The V and J ends lost 3 bases and 6 bases respectively, with 12 bases between them. CDR3 region: CAWSGGGVQPQHF. CDR3 nucleotides: TGTGCCTGGAGCGGGGGGGGAGTTCAGCCCCAGCATTTT.

DNA for the CDR3: TGTGCCTGGAATCGAATAAAAGACAGGGGGGGTAATTCACCCCTCCACTTT. It codes for CAWNRIKDRGGNSPLHF. This chain links TRBV30 with TRBJ1-6; 9 nucleotides align to TRBD1. This CDR3 region has 17 residues. The junction had 13 bases not matched to a gene; V was cut back by 4 bases and J by 6 bases. CDR1 is GTSNPN, CDR2 SVGIG, per germline (reference sequence).

The V gene is TRBV2, the J gene TRBJ2-1, with a tentative D call TRBD2 (7 bases). Deletions cut 11 bases from V and 2 bases from J, with 13 bases between. CDR3 size: 13 residues. Germline CDR1 and CDR2: SNHLY and FYNNEI. CDR3 sequence reads: CARSGGPYNEQFF. The CDR3 bases are TGTGCCCGCTCGGGGGGCCCCTACAATGAGCAGTTCTTC.

The chain joins TRBV25-1 to TRBJ1-5; D may be TRBD1 (6 bases). Per germline, CDR1 MGHDK and CDR2 SYGVNS. There are 13 residues in the CDR3. Trimming left V 6 bases short and J 1 base short, with 7 bases between. The CDR3 protein is CASSGTSNQPQHF. The CDR3 nucleotides read TGTGCCAGCAGCGGGACAAGCAATCAGCCCCAGCATTTT.

The gene calls are TRBV24-1 and TRBJ2-7; the match to TRBD1 covers 7 bases. There are 14 residues in the CDR3. V shed 1 base, J shed 3 bases, and the junction held 2 bases outside the gene matches. Germline V gives CDR1 KGHDR, CDR2 SFDVKD. The CDR3 loop reads CATSDFRTGYEQYF. For the CDR3, the DNA is TGTGCCACCAGTGATTTCCGGACAGGCTACGAGCAGTACTTC.

This sequence joins TRBV7-2 and TRBJ2-3, with a tentative D call TRBD1 (6 bases). The germline V and J ends were trimmed by 1 base and 2 bases, with 10 bases remaining between them. Germline CDR1 SGHTA, CDR2 FQGNSA. The CDR3 has 15 residues. CDR3 loop: CASSLGDTYTDTQYF. For the CDR3, the DNA is TGTGCCAGCAGCTTAGGGGACACCTACACAGATACGCAGTATTTT.

This clone came up a few times. V usage is TRBV18 and J usage is TRBJ1-2, with 9 bases fitting TRBD1. The CDR3 consists of 15 residues. J was trimmed by 6 bases and V by 3 bases; bases with no gene match: 8. Germline V CDR1 and CDR2: KGHSH, LQKENI. Written as DNA, the CDR3 is TGTGCCAGCTCACCCTCACAGGGGGCGATGGATGGCTACACCTTC. This translates into CASSPSQGAMDGYTF.

The V call is TRBV19, the J call TRBJ2-1; 11 bases map to TRBD2. Losses at the gene ends were 4 bases for V and 6 bases for J; bases not matched to a gene: 8. Germline V gene lookup returns CDR1 LNHDA and CDR2 SQIVND (reference sequence). The CDR3 loop spans 16 amino acids. The CDR3 nucleotides are TGTGCCAGTAGTACCTCACTTAGCGGGGGGGCCAATGAGCAGTTCTTC. Translated, it gives CASSTSLSGGANEQFF.

This clone was detected a few times. The chain has TRBV30 and TRBJ2-1; 8 nucleotides match TRBD2. Germline CDR1 GTSNPN, CDR2 SVGIG (reference sequence). CDR3 length: 17 amino acids. Unmatched junction bases numbered 13, after V lost 2 bases and J lost 4 bases. The CDR3 sequence is CAWSPIKPGLDYNEQFF. The CDR3 DNA follows: TGTGCCTGGAGTCCTATTAAACCGGGACTAGATTACAATGAGCAGTTCTTC.

The V gene is TRBV6-5, the J gene TRBJ1-1; TRBD1 agrees at 7 bases. This CDR3 is 15 amino acids long. CDR1 is MNHEY, CDR2 SVGAGI, per germline. The V and J ends lost 2 bases and 3 bases, in that order; junction bases with no gene match: 6. The CDR3 nucleotides are TGTGCCAGCAGTTACGGGCAGGGGGGAGACACTGAAGCTTTCTTT. Amino acids: CASSYGQGGDTEAFF.

The sample holds one count of this clone. The chain is built from TRBV4-1 and TRBJ1-5; TRBD1 might be the D (5 bases). Germline V gene lookup returns CDR1 MGHRA and CDR2 YSYEKL. The CDR3 contains 16 residues. Trimming stripped 0 bases from V and 4 bases from J, with 13 bases between. The CDR3 region has the DNA TGCGCCAGCAGCCAAGAAGGTGCGGGGCGAAATCAGCCCCAGCATTTT. Translated: CASSQEGAGRNQPQHF.

This sequence joins TRBV4-1 and TRBJ2-7, with unresolved D. In germline, CDR1 is MGHRA, CDR2 YSYEKL. The CDR3 is made up of 15 amino acids. V was trimmed by 0 bases and J by 4 bases, leaving 13 bases between them. CDR3 in amino acids: CASSQDSQTEYEQYF. CDR3 coding DNA: TGCGCCAGCAGCCAAGACTCGCAGACGGAGTACGAGCAGTACTTC.

V and J are TRBV6-5 and TRBJ2-1, with no clear D. There are 10 residues in the CDR3. Germline V CDR1 and CDR2: MNHEY, SVGAGI. V was shortened by 8 bases and J by 7 bases, with 6 bases between the two germline ends. CDR3 amino acids: CASSRNEQFF. The CDR3 DNA reads TGTGCCAGCTCTCGGAATGAGCAGTTCTTC.

This rearrangement joins TRBV28 to TRBJ2-7; 12 positions match TRBD1. Germline values: CDR1 MDHEN, CDR2 SYDVKM. This CDR3 has 16 residues. Trimming cost V 0 bases and J 3 bases; bases outside gene matches: 3. The CDR3, as DNA: TGTGCCAGCAGTTTATGGGGGACAGGGGGCCTCTACGAGCAGTACTTC. Amino acid sequence: CASSLWGTGGLYEQYF.

On this clone itself: The junction departs from germline at one end; a sequencing error may be responsible. CDR3 DNA: TGTGCCAGCAGTCCCGGGAACGCTGAAGCTTTCTTT. Translation gives CASSPGNAEAFF. The rearrangement joins TRBV12-3 or TRBV12-4 to TRBJ1-1; D gene unclear. The CDR3 is made up of 12 amino acids.

The chain joins TRBV7-8 to TRBJ1-5, with D tentatively TRBD1 (6 bases). Trimming removed 1 base at V and 6 bases at J, with 16 bases between. Germline lookup yields CDR1 SGHVS and CDR2 FQNEAQ. This CDR3 spans 16 amino acids. CDR3 residues: CASSLGRGQGGQPQHF. CDR3 nucleotides: TGTGCCAGCAGCTTAGGGCGGGGGCAGGGAGGTCAGCCCCAGCATTTT.

J is TRBJ2-5 and V is TRBV4-1; 7 bases are shared with TRBD2. This CDR3 spans 15 amino acids. The junction had 8 bases not matched to a gene; V was cut back by 2 bases and J by 5 bases. The germline gives CDR1 MGHRA, CDR2 YSYEKL. The CDR3 DNA reads TGCGCCAGCAGCCAAAACTCCGGGACTACTGAGACCCAGTACTTC. Its translation is CASSQNSGTTETQYF.

The V call is TRBV4-2, the J call TRBJ2-5; 14 nucleotides match TRBD2. The CDR3 sequence is 17 residues long. Germline loops: CDR1 LGHNA, CDR2 YNFKEQ. V lost 4 bases, J lost 1 base, and 5 bases stayed unmatched. CDR3 sequence reads: CASSRTTSGGGQETQYF. For the CDR3, the DNA is TGTGCCAGCAGCCGGACGACTAGCGGGGGGGGCCAAGAGACCCAGTACTTC.

The rearrangement links TRBV2 to TRBJ1-2, with no clear D. The V end lost 3 bases, the J end lost 1 base, and 9 bases lay between the germline ends. The CDR3 totals 14 residues. CDR1 SNHLY and CDR2 FYNNEI come from the germline V gene. CDR3 nucleotide sequence: TGTGCCAGCAGTGATGGAGATTTTAACTATGGCTACACCTTC. This encodes CASSDGDFNYGYTF.

The chain recombines TRBV18 with TRBJ1-1, with D hard to call. V was trimmed by 5 bases and J by 2 bases, leaving 6 bases between them. The CDR3 contains 12 residues. The V gene's germline CDR1 is KGHSH and CDR2 LQKENI. CDR3 residues: CASSADNTEAFF. The DNA of the CDR3 is TGTGCCAGCTCAGCAGATAACACTGAAGCTTTCTTT.

The chain recombines TRBV7-6 with TRBJ2-3; a weak D match, TRBD2 (6 bases). V shed 3 bases and J shed 2 bases, with 12 bases lying between them. The CDR3 extends over 15 amino acids. Looked up from germline, CDR1 is SGHVS and CDR2 is FNYEAQ. The DNA for the CDR3 is TGTGCCAGCAGCTTGACGGGGGAGCACACAGATACGCAGTATTTT. It translates to CASSLTGEHTDTQYF. Based on the CDR3 plus reference TRBV7-6 and TRBJ2-3, the full variable domain is GAGVSQSPRYKVTKRGQDVALRCDPISGHVSLYWYRQALGQGPEFLTYFNYEAQQDKSGLPNDRFSAERPEGSISTLTIQRTEQRDSAMYRCASSLTGEHTDTQYFGPGTRLTVL.

This clone has a single count. The chain links TRBV11-1 to TRBJ1-4, with 11 bases fitting TRBD1. The CDR3 totals 15 residues. Looked up from germline, CDR1 is SGHAT and CDR2 is FQDESV (reference sequence). The V and J ends lost 5 bases and 2 bases, in that order; junction bases with no gene match: 1. The CDR3 reads CASSGQGATNEKLFF. CDR3 DNA sequence: TGTGCCAGCAGCGGACAGGGGGCGACTAATGAAAAACTGTTTTTT.

On this clone itself: The junction and the germline gene differ at one end; a read error may be behind it. The V and J genes are TRBV19 and TRBJ1-4; TRBD1 might be the D (6 bases). The CDR3 has 13 residues. The germline CDR1 and CDR2 sequences are LNHDA and SQIVND (reference sequence). The CDR3 region has the DNA TGTGCCAGTAGTGTCGCAGGGGATGAAAGACTGTTTTTT. This gives the protein CASSVAGDERLFF.

The DNA for the CDR3 is TGTGCCAGCAGTTTTTTAGGACAGATTCATGGCTACACCTTC. It translates to CASSFLGQIHGYTF. The chain carries TRBV28 and TRBJ1-2; a weak D match, TRBD1 (6 bases). Germline values: CDR1 MDHEN, CDR2 SYDVKM. CDR3 length: 14 amino acids. V was shortened by 3 bases and J by 6 bases, with 14 bases between the two germline ends.

This clone was detected once. This rearrangement joins TRBV13 to TRBJ2-1; possibly TRBD2 for D (6 bases). CDR3 size: 14 residues. V lost 4 bases, J lost 4 bases, and 11 bases lay in between. Per germline, CDR1 PRHDT and CDR2 FYEKMQ (reference sequence). CDR3 protein: CASSWGLKYNEQFF. CDR3 sequence (DNA): TGTGCCAGCAGCTGGGGACTGAAATACAATGAGCAGTTCTTC.

This clone came up once. The chain links TRBV19 to TRBJ1-1, with D tentatively TRBD1 (6 bases). The germline gives CDR1 LNHDA, CDR2 SQIVND (reference sequence). Deletions cut 2 bases from V and 0 bases from J, with 13 bases between. The CDR3 runs to 16 residues. The CDR3 sequence: CASSIRLRQVNTEAFF. CDR3 DNA sequence: TGTGCCAGTAGTATAAGGCTTCGACAGGTGAACACTGAAGCTTTCTTT.

In this sample, this clone turned up once. This sequence joins TRBV6-5 and TRBJ1-5, with 9 bases lining up with TRBD1. The J segment lost 5 bases and the V segment lost 9 bases, leaving 8 bases of the junction unmatched. This CDR3 is built from 14 residues. Germline V lookup: CDR1 MNHEY, CDR2 SVGAGI. CDR3 protein: CARRTGDTDQPQHF. Here the CDR3 DNA reads TGTGCCAGGCGGACAGGGGATACGGATCAGCCCCAGCATTTT.

This chain uses TRBV5-1 with TRBJ2-1; a possible D gene is TRBD1 (6 bases). CDR3 length: 14 residues. The V gene's germline CDR1 is SGHRS and CDR2 YFSETQ. V gave up 0 bases and J gave up 8 bases, with 12 bases separating them. The CDR3: CASSLGPGGHEQFF. The CDR3 DNA follows: TGCGCCAGCAGCTTGGGGCCTGGGGGCCATGAGCAGTTCTTC.